A single sample is the source of the 9 T cell receptor beta chains below, sequenced in a study of cytomegalovirus exposure and HLA in healthy donors. Primers for the PCR totalled 60 Vbeta and 13 Jbeta. TCRdb's table, derived via immunoSEQ multiplex PCR, lists solely in-frame clones and lacks some. Among 170,000 or so clones listed, around 77% were seen once. Specimen: PBMCs. All receptors derive from a man in his 60s in good health and CMV-seronegative.

This clone was detected only a few times. The CDR3 nucleotides are TGTGCCAGCAGCGCACCACTCCGGGACAGGGTTTCCTACGAGCAGTACTTC. It yields the protein CASSAPLRDRVSYEQYF. V gene TRBV7-2 combines with J gene TRBJ2-7; 9 positions match TRBD1. Germline trimming cut 5 bases from V and 1 base from J; bases unmatched to any gene: 12. The CDR3 is 17 amino acids. Germline lookup yields CDR1 SGHTA and CDR2 FQGNSA.

Regarding this clone: One end of the junction is discordant with germline, which a read error may explain. The chain combines TRBV15 with TRBJ1-1; D gene ambiguous. The CDR3 runs 15 residues. Germline values: CDR1 LNHNV, CDR2 YYDKDF (reference sequence). CDR3 DNA: TGTGCCACCAGCAGAGATGTGGCGGGGAACCCTGAAGCTTTCTTT. Translating it yields CATSRDVAGNPEAFF. The full variable domain, its missing parts supplied by reference TRBV15 and TRBJ1-1, is DAMVIQNPRYQVTQFGKPVTLSCSQTLNHNVMYWYQQKSSQAPKLLFHYYDKDFNNEADTPDNFQSRRPNTSFCFLDIRSPGLGDTAMYLCATSRDVAGNPEAFFGQGTRLTVV.

CDR3 loop: CASSLGPGGQTDTQYF. CDR3 coding DNA: TGTGCCAGCAGCTTAGGGCCGGGAGGGCAAACAGATACGCAGTATTTT. The chain carries TRBV7-3 and TRBJ2-3; 8 nucleotides line up with TRBD2. CDR1 SGHTA and CDR2 FQGTGA come from the germline V gene. Unmatched junction bases numbered 7, after V lost 2 bases and J lost 3 bases. The CDR3 has 16 residues.

The rearrangement links TRBV6-5 to TRBJ1-2; D is ambiguous. Germline lookup yields CDR1 MNHEY and CDR2 SVGAGI. The CDR3 has 13 amino acids. V shed 6 bases and J shed 7 bases, with 15 bases lying between them. CDR3 bases: TGTGCCAGCAGAGCCGGGCTAGAGGGTGGCTACACCTTC. Its protein is CASRAGLEGGYTF.

The rearrangement links TRBV19 to TRBJ1-1; 7 nucleotides match TRBD1. The CDR3 extends over 14 amino acids. Per the germline V gene, CDR1 is LNHDA and CDR2 is SQIVND (reference sequence). The V and J ends lost 5 bases and 1 base, in that order; junction bases with no gene match: 4. The CDR3 sequence: CASSYRGQNTEAFF. The CDR3 coding sequence is TGTGCCAGTAGTTACAGGGGCCAGAACACTGAAGCTTTCTTT.

The chain has TRBV7-7 and TRBJ2-5, with 7 nucleotides matching TRBD1. The CDR3 is 13 amino acids. Germline V lookup: CDR1 SSHAT, CDR2 FNYEAQ (reference sequence). V lost 5 bases and J lost 4; bases outside the gene matches: 4. This chain's CDR3 is CASSQGQRETQYF. CDR3 nucleotides: TGTGCCAGCAGCCAGGGACAGAGAGAGACCCAGTACTTC.

Turning to this clone: Other DNA sequences in this sample translate to the same CDR3. The chain is built from TRBV9 and TRBJ1-1; 7 bases are shared with TRBD1. The CDR3 runs 14 residues. V shed 4 bases and J 3 bases; nucleotides not matched to a gene: 6. Germline loops: CDR1 SGDLS, CDR2 YYNGEE. The CDR3: CASSFFDRDTEAFF. The CDR3 DNA reads TGTGCCAGCAGCTTTTTTGACAGGGACACTGAAGCTTTCTTT. Drawing the rest from reference TRBV9 and TRBJ1-1, the complete variable domain is DSGVTQTPKHLITATGQRVTLRCSPRSGDLSVYWYQQSLDQGLQFLIQYYNGEERAKGNILERFSAQQFPDLHSELNLSSLELGDSALYFCASSFFDRDTEAFFGQGTRLTVV.

The chain employs TRBV15 and TRBJ1-3, with 8 bases matching TRBD1. Looked up from germline, CDR1 is LNHNV and CDR2 is YYDKDF (reference sequence). J was trimmed by 3 bases and V by 4 bases; bases with no gene match: 2. The CDR3 is 14 amino acids. The CDR3 here is CATSIDRGGNTIYF. The CDR3 DNA follows: TGTGCCACCAGCATTGACAGGGGTGGAAACACCATATATTTT.

This clone showed up just a few times. The chain combines TRBV9 with TRBJ2-5; TRBD1 matches at 10 bases. With V trimmed by 4 bases and J by 2 bases, 8 bases remained unmatched. In germline, CDR1 is SGDLS, CDR2 YYNGEE. This CDR3 comprises 16 residues. The CDR3 DNA follows: TGTGCCAGCAGCTCCCAGACAGGGGGCCAACAAGAGACCCAGTACTTC. Encoded protein: CASSSQTGGQQETQYF.